The next 18 T cell receptor beta chains were all read from a single sample in a study of T cells after posttransplantation cyclophosphamide. Data came from immunoSEQ multiplex PCR; TCRdb stores just in-frame clones and leaves some out. The sample lists about 32,000 clones, about 87% occurring once. Sequencing was done on a sample of PBMCs. These receptors were collected from a woman aged 40 to 50 with a blood cancer, CMV-positive, and with a related stem cell donor.

V usage is TRBV19 and J usage is TRBJ1-1; the match to TRBD1 covers 12 bases. V lost 0 bases to trimming and J lost 4 bases; unmatched junction nucleotides: 9. The CDR3 consists of 18 residues. Germline V gives CDR1 LNHDA, CDR2 SQIVND (reference sequence). The CDR3 region has the DNA TGTGCCAGTAGTATAGACTCAGGGACAGGGGGCTGGAGCACTGAAGCTTTCTTT. The encoded protein is CASSIDSGTGGWSTEAFF.

As for this clone: The junction departs from germline at one end; a sequencing error may be responsible. This chain connects TRBV9 to TRBJ1-2; 8 nucleotides align to TRBD1. This CDR3 has 15 residues. Germline assignment: CDR1 SGDLS and CDR2 YYNGEE. CDR3 in DNA: TGTGCCAGCAGCGCCACCAGCACAGGGGGGGATGGGTACACCTTC. Translating gives CASSATSTGGDGYTF.

The chain links TRBV11-2 to TRBJ2-3; D is uncertain. The CDR3 has 14 residues. Trimming took off 2 bases at V and 2 bases at J, with 8 bases between the two ends. The V gene's germline CDR1 is SGHAT and CDR2 FQNNGV. CDR3 sequence (DNA): TGTGCCAGCAGCTTAACGAGAGTCACAGATACGCAGTATTTT. Its translation: CASSLTRVTDTQYF.

This clone was seen only once. The chain couples TRBV2 to TRBJ1-2, with 12 bases aligning to TRBD1. The length of the CDR3 is 15 residues. V trimming: 5 bases; J trimming: 6 bases; junction bases outside the gene matches: 7. CDR1 and CDR2 from the germline V gene are SNHLY and FYNNEI. The CDR3 spells CASSLSGTGGDGYTF. The CDR3 nucleotides are TGTGCCAGCAGTCTCTCCGGGACAGGGGGCGATGGCTACACCTTC.

The genes are TRBV5-1 and TRBJ1-4; D may be TRBD1 (5 bases). This CDR3 contains 14 residues. Trimming removed 3 bases at V and 10 bases at J, with 16 bases between. From germline, CDR1 is SGHRS and CDR2 YFSETQ. Here the CDR3 DNA reads TGCGCCAGCAGCTCGGGGGGGGTAGAGCGAAAACTGTTTTTT. It translates to CASSSGGVERKLFF.

V usage is TRBV7-9 and J usage is TRBJ2-5, with 11 bases matching TRBD2. Per the germline V gene, CDR1 is SEHNR and CDR2 is FQNEAQ (reference sequence). The CDR3 sequence is 15 residues long. V lost 7 bases to trimming and J lost 0 bases; unmatched junction nucleotides: 4. The DNA for the CDR3 is TGTGCCAGCACCTCTAGCGGGGGGTACCAAGAGACCCAGTACTTC. Translation: CASTSSGGYQETQYF.

This chain connects TRBV7-2 to TRBJ2-5, with D hard to call. CDR1 is SGHTA, CDR2 FQGNSA, per germline. V was clipped by 1 base and J by 5 bases, with 11 bases between them. This CDR3 comprises 14 residues. Here the CDR3 reads CASSLDSLRETQYF. The CDR3 DNA reads TGTGCCAGCAGCTTAGATAGTCTGAGGGAGACCCAGTACTTC.

V gene TRBV5-4 combines with J gene TRBJ1-1; D remains ambiguous. Trimming stripped 1 base from V and 6 bases from J, with 10 bases between. This CDR3 contains 13 residues. The germline gives CDR1 SGHNT, CDR2 YYREEE (reference sequence). DNA of the CDR3: TGTGCCAGCAGCTTGTTACTACAACCTGAAGCTTTCTTT. This codes for CASSLLLQPEAFF.

The rearrangement links TRBV6-5 to TRBJ1-2; D may be TRBD1 (5 bases). CDR1 and CDR2 from the germline V gene are MNHEY and SVGAGI. V shed 0 bases and J shed 3 bases, with 11 bases lying between them. This CDR3 is built from 15 residues. The CDR3 loop reads CASSYSPGRDYGYTF. The CDR3 DNA is TGTGCCAGCAGTTACTCGCCAGGGAGGGACTATGGCTACACCTTC.

The V and J genes are TRBV7-8 and TRBJ2-7; 8 bases match TRBD1. The trim removed 5 bases at V and 4 bases at J, leaving 4 bases unmatched. The germline gives CDR1 SGHVS, CDR2 FQNEAQ. CDR3 length: 13 residues. The CDR3 loop reads CASSVRGRYEQYF. In DNA form, the CDR3 reads TGTGCCAGCAGCGTCAGGGGGCGGTACGAGCAGTACTTC. Based on the CDR3 plus reference TRBV7-8 and TRBJ2-7, the full variable domain is GAGVSQSPRYKVAKRGQDVALRCDPISGHVSLFWYQQALGQGPEFLTYFQNEAQLDKSGLPSDRFFAERPEGSVSTLKIQRTQQEDSAVYLCASSVRGRYEQYFGPGTRLTVT.

In its sample, this clone was seen once. V and J are TRBV6-6 and TRBJ1-6, with 7 positions matching TRBD1. After removal of 3 bases from V and 6 bases from J, the junction contained 2 bases not matched to a gene. This CDR3 comprises 14 residues. The V gene's germline CDR1 is MNHNY and CDR2 SVGAGI (reference sequence). The CDR3 DNA follows: TGTGCCAGCAGTTATTCAGGGGGTAATTCACCCCTCCACTTT. It translates to CASSYSGGNSPLHF.

The chain is built from TRBV11-1 and TRBJ1-1; possible D gene TRBD1, 5 bases. The V end lost 10 bases, the J end lost 6 bases, and 18 bases lay between the germline ends. This CDR3 is 13 amino acids long. The V gene's germline CDR1 is SGHAT and CDR2 FQDESV (reference sequence). CDR3 sequence: CATLPHSGAEAFF. The DNA for the CDR3 is TGTGCCACCCTACCCCATTCGGGGGCTGAAGCTTTCTTT.

This rearrangement joins TRBV6-5 to TRBJ1-2; tentative D call: TRBD1 (5 bases). CDR3 size: 15 residues. Germline V gene lookup returns CDR1 MNHEY and CDR2 SVGAGI. The V gene lost 0 bases and the J gene lost 1 base, with 9 bases spanning the gap. The CDR3 DNA follows: TGTGCCAGCAGTTACTCGGGGCAGGGTAACTATGGCTACACCTTC. Translating gives CASSYSGQGNYGYTF.

The CDR3 sequence is CASSLGRDRGEAFF. In DNA, the CDR3 is TGTGCCAGCAGCTTAGGGAGGGACAGGGGTGAAGCTTTCTTT. The chain recombines TRBV7-2 with TRBJ1-1; 10 bases line up with TRBD1. The J segment lost 7 bases and the V segment lost 1 base, leaving 3 bases of the junction unmatched. Germline V gene data show CDR1 as SGHTA and CDR2 as FQGNSA. The CDR3 has 14 residues.

CDR3 DNA: TGCGCCAGCAGCCAAGAATTAGGACTTACAAGTCAGTATGGCTACACCTTC. Amino acid sequence: CASSQELGLTSQYGYTF. The chain joins TRBV4-3 to TRBJ1-2; no firm D call. This CDR3 has 17 amino acids. The ends were cut back, 0 bases at V and 5 bases at J, with 19 bases in the middle. Germline values: CDR1 LGHNA, CDR2 YSLEER.

The chain has TRBV27 and TRBJ2-7, with D uncertain. The CDR3 spans 14 residues. With 4 bases removed from V and 0 bases from J, the gap between germline ends came to 10 bases. Germline assignment: CDR1 MNHEY and CDR2 SMNVEV (reference sequence). The CDR3 region is CASSSPSYSYEQYF. The DNA of the CDR3 is TGTGCCAGCAGTTCCCCGAGTTACTCCTACGAGCAGTACTTC.

V gene TRBV6-5 combines with J gene TRBJ2-7, with D perhaps matching TRBD1 (6 bases). Between the trimmed V and J ends, which lost 5 bases and 5 bases, there was a span of 10 bases. Germline lookup yields CDR1 MNHEY and CDR2 SVGAGI. This CDR3 is 12 amino acids long. CDR3 nucleotides: TGTGCCAGCAGTAGGGACACCCACGAGCAGTACTTC. This codes for CASSRDTHEQYF.

The chain carries TRBV7-2 and TRBJ2-7; 7 bases map to TRBD1. Trimming at V came to 5 bases and at J to 6 bases, leaving 10 bases not matched to a gene. Per germline, CDR1 SGHTA and CDR2 FQGNSA. The CDR3 runs 14 residues. The DNA of the CDR3 is TGTGCCAGCAGCCGAGATCGAAGGGGGCTCGAGCAGTACTTC. Translated, it gives CASSRDRRGLEQYF.